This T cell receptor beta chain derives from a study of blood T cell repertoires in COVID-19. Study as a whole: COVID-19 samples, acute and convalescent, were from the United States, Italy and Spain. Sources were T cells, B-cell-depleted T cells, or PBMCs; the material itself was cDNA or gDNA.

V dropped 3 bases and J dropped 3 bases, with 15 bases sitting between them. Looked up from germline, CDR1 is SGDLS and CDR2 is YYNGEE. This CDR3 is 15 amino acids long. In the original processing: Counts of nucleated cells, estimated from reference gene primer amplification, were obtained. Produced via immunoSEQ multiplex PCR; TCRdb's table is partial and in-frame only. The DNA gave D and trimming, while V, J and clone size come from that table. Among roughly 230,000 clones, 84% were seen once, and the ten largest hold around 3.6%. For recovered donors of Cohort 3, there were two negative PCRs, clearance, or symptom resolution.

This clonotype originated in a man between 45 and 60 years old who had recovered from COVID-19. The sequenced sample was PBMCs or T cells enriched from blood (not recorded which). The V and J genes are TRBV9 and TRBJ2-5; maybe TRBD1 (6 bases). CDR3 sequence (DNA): TGTGCCAGCAGCGCCTCCCCGACAGGAAAAGAGACCCAGTACTTC. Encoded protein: CASSASPTGKETQYF.